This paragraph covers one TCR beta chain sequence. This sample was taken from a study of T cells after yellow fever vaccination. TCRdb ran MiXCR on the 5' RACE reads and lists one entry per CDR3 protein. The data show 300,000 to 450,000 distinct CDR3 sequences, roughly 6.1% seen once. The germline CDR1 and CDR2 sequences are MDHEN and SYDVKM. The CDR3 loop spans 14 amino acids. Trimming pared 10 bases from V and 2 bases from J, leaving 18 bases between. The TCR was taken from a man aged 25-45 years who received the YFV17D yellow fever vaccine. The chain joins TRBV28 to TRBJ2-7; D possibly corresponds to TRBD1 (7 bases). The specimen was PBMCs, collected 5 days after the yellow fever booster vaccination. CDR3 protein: CATGGTSTAYEQYF. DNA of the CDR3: TGTGCCACAGGGGGGACTTCCACCGCCTACGAGCAGTACTTC.